What follows are 8 T cell receptor beta chains derived from one specimen sequenced in a study of beta chain features in type 1 diabetes. Expressed TCRB transcripts were sequenced, since all the RNA that had been isolated was reverse transcribed. Profiled with immunoSEQ multiplex PCR; TCRdb holds only in-frame clones, not every one. The sample includes just over 450,000 clones, about 32% seen only once; the top ten take around 0.065%. Sequencing used naive CD4+ T cells from blood. The receptors shown here come from a man in his late teens or twenties in good health.

This clone has a handful of counts. For the CDR3, the DNA is TGTGCCAGCGGAGTAGCGGGGGCCGGGGAGCTGTTTTTT. Amino acid sequence: CASGVAGAGELFF. This rearrangement joins TRBV7-2 to TRBJ2-2; TRBD2 agrees at 9 bases. J gave up 6 bases and V 8 bases, and 4 bases lay outside the gene matches. Germline V gene sequence: CDR1 SGHTA, CDR2 FQGNSA. The CDR3 totals 13 residues.

This clone came up a few times. This rearrangement joins TRBV19 to TRBJ2-7, with TRBD1 matching over 7 bases. V shed 5 bases and J 4 bases; nucleotides not matched to a gene: 5. Germline V gene lookup returns CDR1 LNHDA and CDR2 SQIVND (reference sequence). The CDR3 is 13 residues long. CDR3 sequence reads: CASSGTVSYEQYF. The CDR3 coding sequence is TGTGCCAGTAGTGGGACAGTCTCATACGAGCAGTACTTC.

This chain uses TRBV5-4 with TRBJ2-5; D is unclear. The V gene lost 7 bases and the J gene lost 5 bases, with 18 bases spanning the gap. The CDR3 is 14 amino acids. Per germline, CDR1 SGHNT and CDR2 YYREEE (reference sequence). The CDR3 reads CASWPNDADETQYF. The CDR3 bases are TGTGCCAGCTGGCCGAATGACGCCGACGAGACCCAGTACTTC.

V gene TRBV5-4 combines with J gene TRBJ2-6; D not certain. CDR1 is SGHNT, CDR2 YYREEE, per germline (reference sequence). Trimming cost V 2 bases and J 2 bases, with 8 bases left between them. The CDR3 totals 15 residues. The CDR3 DNA sequence: TGTGCCAGCAGCTTTAGAGCCGCTGGGGCCAACGTCCTGACTTTC. It yields the protein CASSFRAAGANVLTF. The full variable domain, with the rest looked up from reference TRBV5-4 and TRBJ2-6, is ETGVTQSPTHLIKTRGQQVTLRCSSQSGHNTVSWYQQALGQGPQFIFQYYREEENGRGNFPPRFSGLQFPNYSSELNVNALELDDSALYLCASSFRAAGANVLTFGAGSRLTVL.

In this sample, this clone turned up a few times. V and J are TRBV5-1 and TRBJ2-7; weak D call: TRBD1 (5 bases). V was cut by 0 bases and J by 2 bases, with 9 bases left in between. The germline V gene has CDR1 SGHRS and CDR2 YFSETQ. This CDR3 comprises 14 residues. In DNA, the CDR3 is TGCGCCAGCAGCTTGGAGGGGCCCCCCTACGAGCAGTACTTC. Translation: CASSLEGPPYEQYF.

There are a few counts of this clone. The rearrangement joins TRBV2 to TRBJ2-1; the match to TRBD1 covers 7 bases. The germline gives CDR1 SNHLY, CDR2 FYNNEI. With 4 bases clipped from V and 1 base from J, the junction kept 4 bases outside the gene matches. This CDR3 is built from 15 residues. The CDR3, as DNA: TGTGCCAGCAGTGGACCGGGACAGTCCTACAATGAGCAGTTCTTC. Its protein product is CASSGPGQSYNEQFF.

This chain connects TRBV5-1 to TRBJ2-3; TRBD2 agrees at 7 bases. The junction had 7 bases not matched to a gene; V was cut back by 7 bases and J by 2 bases. The CDR3 has 14 amino acids. Germline loops: CDR1 SGHRS, CDR2 YFSETQ. CDR3 protein: CASVRGEFTDTQYF. The CDR3 DNA reads as TGCGCCAGCGTACGGGGGGAGTTCACAGATACGCAGTATTTT.

V usage is TRBV14 and J usage is TRBJ2-2; D not resolved. Germline lookup yields CDR1 SGHDN and CDR2 FVKESK. The CDR3 is made up of 15 amino acids. Between the trimmed V and J ends, which lost 1 base and 5 bases, there was a span of 11 bases. The CDR3 loop is CASSQGPRATGELFF. As DNA, the CDR3 is TGTGCCAGCAGCCAAGGCCCCCGGGCAACCGGGGAGCTGTTTTTT. Full variable domain (outside the CDR3, taken from reference TRBV14 and TRBJ2-2): EAGVTQFPSHSVIEKGQTVTLRCDPISGHDNLYWYRRVMGKEIKFLLHFVKESKQDESGMPNNRFLAERTGGTYSTLKVQPAELEDSGVYFCASSQGPRATGELFFGEGSRLTVL.